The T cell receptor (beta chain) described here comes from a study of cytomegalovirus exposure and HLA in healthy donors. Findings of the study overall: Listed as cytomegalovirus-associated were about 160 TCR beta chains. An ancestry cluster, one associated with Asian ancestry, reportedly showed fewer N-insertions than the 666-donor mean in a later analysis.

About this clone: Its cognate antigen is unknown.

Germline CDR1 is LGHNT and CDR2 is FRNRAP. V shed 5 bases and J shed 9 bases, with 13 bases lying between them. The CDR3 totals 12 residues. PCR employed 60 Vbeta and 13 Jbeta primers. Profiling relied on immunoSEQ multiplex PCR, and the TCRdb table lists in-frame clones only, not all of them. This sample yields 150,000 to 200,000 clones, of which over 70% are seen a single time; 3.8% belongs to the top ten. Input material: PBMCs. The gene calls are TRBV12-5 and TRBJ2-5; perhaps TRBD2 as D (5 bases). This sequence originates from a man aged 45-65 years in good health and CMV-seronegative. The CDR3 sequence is CASGPRGRSQYF. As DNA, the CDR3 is TGTGCTAGTGGTCCCCGGGGTAGGTCCCAGTACTTC.